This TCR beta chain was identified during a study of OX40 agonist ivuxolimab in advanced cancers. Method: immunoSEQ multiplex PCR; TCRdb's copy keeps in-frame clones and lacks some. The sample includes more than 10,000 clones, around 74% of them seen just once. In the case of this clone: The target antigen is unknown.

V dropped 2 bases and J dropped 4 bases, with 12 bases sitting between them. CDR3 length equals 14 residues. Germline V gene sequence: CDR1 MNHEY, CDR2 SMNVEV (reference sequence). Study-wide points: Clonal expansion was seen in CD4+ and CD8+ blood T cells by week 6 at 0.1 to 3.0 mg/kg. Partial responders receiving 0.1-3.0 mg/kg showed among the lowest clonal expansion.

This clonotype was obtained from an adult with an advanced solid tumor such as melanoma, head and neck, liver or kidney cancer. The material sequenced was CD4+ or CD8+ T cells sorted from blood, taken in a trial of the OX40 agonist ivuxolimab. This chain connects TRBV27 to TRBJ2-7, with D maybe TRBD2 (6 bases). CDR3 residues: CASSLGAGKYEQYF. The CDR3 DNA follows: TGTGCCAGCAGTTTAGGGGCGGGGAAGTACGAGCAGTACTTC.